Included here is one TCR beta chain sequence, with context. Some clones are missing from TCRdb's copy, which holds only in-frame ones; the method was immunoSEQ multiplex PCR. The sample contains approximately 100,000 clones, just under 95% of which appear only once. This CDR3 comprises 14 residues. After removal of 7 bases from V and 3 bases from J, the junction contained 4 bases not matched to a gene. Germline CDR1 reads MNHEY; CDR2 reads SVGAGI. This record belongs to a study of control samples from healthy donors and cancer patients. The TCR sequence derives from a human donor in good health. The donor label of this sample is uncertain. Material: blood. The V and J genes are TRBV6-5 and TRBJ1-3, with TRBD1 matching over 9 bases. Written as DNA, the CDR3 is TGTGCCAGCAAGACAGGGGGTTTTGGAAACACCATATATTTT. This codes for CASKTGGFGNTIYF.